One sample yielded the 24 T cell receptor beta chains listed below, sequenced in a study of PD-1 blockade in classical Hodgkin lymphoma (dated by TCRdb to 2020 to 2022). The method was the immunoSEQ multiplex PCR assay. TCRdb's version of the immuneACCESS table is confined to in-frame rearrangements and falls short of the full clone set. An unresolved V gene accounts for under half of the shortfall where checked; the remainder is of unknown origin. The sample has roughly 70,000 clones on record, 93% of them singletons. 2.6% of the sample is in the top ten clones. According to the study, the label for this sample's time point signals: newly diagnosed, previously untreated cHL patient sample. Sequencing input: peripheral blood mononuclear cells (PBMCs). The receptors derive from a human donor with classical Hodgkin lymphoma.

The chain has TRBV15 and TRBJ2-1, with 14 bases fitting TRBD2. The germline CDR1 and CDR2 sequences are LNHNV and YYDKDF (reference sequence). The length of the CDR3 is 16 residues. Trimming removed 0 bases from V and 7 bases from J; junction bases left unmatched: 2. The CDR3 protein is CATSREGTSGRNEQFF. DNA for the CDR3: TGTGCCACCAGCAGAGAAGGGACTAGCGGGAGAAATGAGCAGTTCTTC.

CDR3 nucleotide sequence: TGTGCCAGCAGTGAGCCATGGGGGGGGGTTTACGAGCAGTACTTC. Encoded protein: CASSEPWGGVYEQYF. This chain joins TRBV6-1 and TRBJ2-7; TRBD2 aligns across 7 bases. Germline values: CDR1 MNHNS, CDR2 SASEGT. The CDR3 length is 15 residues. V lost 3 bases to trimming and J lost 4 bases; unmatched junction nucleotides: 9.

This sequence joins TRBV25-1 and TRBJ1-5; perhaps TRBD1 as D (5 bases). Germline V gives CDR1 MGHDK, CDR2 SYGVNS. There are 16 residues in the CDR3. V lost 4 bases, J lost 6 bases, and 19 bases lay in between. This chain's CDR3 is CASSGVSGGAGQPQHF. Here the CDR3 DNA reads TGTGCCAGCAGTGGAGTCTCGGGGGGAGCAGGTCAGCCCCAGCATTTT.

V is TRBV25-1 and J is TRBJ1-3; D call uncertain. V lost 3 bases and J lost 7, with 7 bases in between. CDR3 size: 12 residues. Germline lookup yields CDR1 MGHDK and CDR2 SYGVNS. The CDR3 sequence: CASSDRKNTIYF. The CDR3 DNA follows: TGTGCCAGCAGTGATCGAAAGAACACCATATATTTT.

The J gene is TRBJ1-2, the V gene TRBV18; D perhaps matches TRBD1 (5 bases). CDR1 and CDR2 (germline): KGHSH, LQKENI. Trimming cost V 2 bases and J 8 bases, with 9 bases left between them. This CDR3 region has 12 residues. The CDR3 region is CASSPVGLGYTF. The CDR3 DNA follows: TGTGCCAGCTCACCAGTGGGGCTGGGCTACACCTTC. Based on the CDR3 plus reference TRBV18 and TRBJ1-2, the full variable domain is NAGVMQNPRHLVRRRGQEARLRCSPMKGHSHVYWYRQLPEEGLKFMVYLQKENIIDESGMPKERFSAEFPKEGPSILRIQQVVRGDSAAYFCASSPVGLGYTFGSGTRLTVV.

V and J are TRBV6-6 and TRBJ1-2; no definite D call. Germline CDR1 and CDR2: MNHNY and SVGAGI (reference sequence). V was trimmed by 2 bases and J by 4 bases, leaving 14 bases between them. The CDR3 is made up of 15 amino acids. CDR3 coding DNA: TGTGCCAGCAGTTACGGTGTTGGAGACTCCTATGGCTACACCTTC. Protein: CASSYGVGDSYGYTF.

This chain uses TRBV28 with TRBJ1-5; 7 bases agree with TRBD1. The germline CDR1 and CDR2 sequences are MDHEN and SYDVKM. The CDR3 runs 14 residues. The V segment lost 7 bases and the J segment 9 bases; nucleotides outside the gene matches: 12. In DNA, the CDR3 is TGTGCCAGCAACCCTGACAGGGCCCAACCGCCCCAGCATTTT. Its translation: CASNPDRAQPPQHF.

The CDR3 loop is CSVGSNGAGELFF. CDR3 sequence (DNA): TGCAGCGTTGGGTCTAATGGGGCCGGGGAGCTGTTTTTT. The J gene is TRBJ2-2, the V gene TRBV29-1; D not resolved. V was pared by 4 bases and J by 6 bases, with 12 bases between. The CDR3 is made up of 13 amino acids. Germline CDR1 reads SQVTM; CDR2 reads ANQGSEA.

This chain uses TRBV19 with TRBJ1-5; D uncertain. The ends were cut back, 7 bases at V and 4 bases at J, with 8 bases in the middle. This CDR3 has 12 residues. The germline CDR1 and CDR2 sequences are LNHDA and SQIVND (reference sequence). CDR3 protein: CASKAGNQPQHF. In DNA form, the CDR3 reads TGTGCCAGTAAAGCGGGGAATCAGCCCCAGCATTTT.

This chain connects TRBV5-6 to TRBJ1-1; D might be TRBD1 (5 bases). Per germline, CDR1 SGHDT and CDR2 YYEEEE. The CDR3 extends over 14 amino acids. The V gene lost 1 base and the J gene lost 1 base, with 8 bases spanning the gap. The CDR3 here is CASSLIGQNTEAFF. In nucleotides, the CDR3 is TGTGCCAGCAGCTTGATAGGACAGAACACTGAAGCTTTCTTT.

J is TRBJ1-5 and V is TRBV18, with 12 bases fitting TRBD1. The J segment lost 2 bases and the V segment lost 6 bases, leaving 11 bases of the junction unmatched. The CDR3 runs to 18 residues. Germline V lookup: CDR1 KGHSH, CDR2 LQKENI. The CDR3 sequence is CASSAGTGGNQGNQPQHF. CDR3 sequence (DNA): TGTGCCAGCTCGGCAGGGACAGGGGGCAATCAGGGCAATCAGCCCCAGCATTTT.

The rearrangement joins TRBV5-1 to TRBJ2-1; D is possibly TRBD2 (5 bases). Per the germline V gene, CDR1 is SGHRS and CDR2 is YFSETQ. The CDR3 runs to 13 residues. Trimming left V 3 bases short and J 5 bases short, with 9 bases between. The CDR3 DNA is TGCGCCAGCAGCTCCACAGCGGACAATGAGCAGTTCTTC. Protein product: CASSSTADNEQFF.

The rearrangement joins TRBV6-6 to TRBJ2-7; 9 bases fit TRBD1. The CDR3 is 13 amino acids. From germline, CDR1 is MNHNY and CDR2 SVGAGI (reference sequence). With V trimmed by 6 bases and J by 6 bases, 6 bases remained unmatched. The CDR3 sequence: CASRLGQGTEQYF. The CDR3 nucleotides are TGTGCCAGCAGGCTCGGACAGGGGACCGAGCAGTACTTC.

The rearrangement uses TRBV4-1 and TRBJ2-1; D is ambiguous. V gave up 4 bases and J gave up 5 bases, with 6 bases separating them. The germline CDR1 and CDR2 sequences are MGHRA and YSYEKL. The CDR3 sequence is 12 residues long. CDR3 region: CASSRFNNEQFF. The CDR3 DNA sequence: TGCGCCAGCAGCCGATTCAACAATGAGCAGTTCTTC.

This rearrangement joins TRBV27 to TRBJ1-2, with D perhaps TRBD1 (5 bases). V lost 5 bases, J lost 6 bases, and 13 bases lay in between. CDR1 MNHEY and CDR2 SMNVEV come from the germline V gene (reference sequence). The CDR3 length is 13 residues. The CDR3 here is CASSTWGWDGYTF. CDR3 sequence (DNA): TGTGCCAGCAGTACTTGGGGGTGGGATGGCTACACCTTC.

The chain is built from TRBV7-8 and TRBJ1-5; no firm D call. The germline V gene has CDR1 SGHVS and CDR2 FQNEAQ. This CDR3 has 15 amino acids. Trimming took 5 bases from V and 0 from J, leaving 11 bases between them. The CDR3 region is CASSPAAYSNQPQHF. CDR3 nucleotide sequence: TGTGCCAGCAGCCCTGCGGCATATAGCAATCAGCCCCAGCATTTT. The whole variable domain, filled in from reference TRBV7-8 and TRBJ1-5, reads GAGVSQSPRYKVAKRGQDVALRCDPISGHVSLFWYQQALGQGPEFLTYFQNEAQLDKSGLPSDRFFAERPEGSVSTLKIQRTQQEDSAVYLCASSPAAYSNQPQHFGDGTRLSIL.

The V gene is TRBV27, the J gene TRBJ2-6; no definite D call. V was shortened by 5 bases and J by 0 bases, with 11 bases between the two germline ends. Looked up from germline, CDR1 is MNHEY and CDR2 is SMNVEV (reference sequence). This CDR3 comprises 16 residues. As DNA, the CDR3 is TGTGCCAGCAGTCCCCTGCAGATCTCTGGGGCCAACGTCCTGACTTTC. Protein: CASSPLQISGANVLTF.

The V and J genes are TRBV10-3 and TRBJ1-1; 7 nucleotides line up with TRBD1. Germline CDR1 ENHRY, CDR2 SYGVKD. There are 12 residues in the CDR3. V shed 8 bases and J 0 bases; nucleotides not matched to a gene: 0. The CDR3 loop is CAIGQVNTEAFF. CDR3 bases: TGTGCCATCGGACAGGTGAACACTGAAGCTTTCTTT.

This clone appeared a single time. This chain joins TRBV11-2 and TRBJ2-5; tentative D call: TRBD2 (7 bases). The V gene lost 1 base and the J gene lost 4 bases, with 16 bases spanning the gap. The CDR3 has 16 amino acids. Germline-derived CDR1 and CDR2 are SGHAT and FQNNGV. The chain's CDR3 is CASSLVFGGRGETQYF. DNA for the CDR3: TGTGCCAGCAGCTTAGTGTTCGGGGGGCGAGGAGAGACCCAGTACTTC.

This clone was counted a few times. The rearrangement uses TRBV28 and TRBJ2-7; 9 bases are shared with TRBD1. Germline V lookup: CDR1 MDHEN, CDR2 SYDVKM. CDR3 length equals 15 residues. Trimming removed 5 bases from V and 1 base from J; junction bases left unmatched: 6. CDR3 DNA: TGTGCCAGCAGTATAACAGGGGGCATATCCTACGAGCAGTACTTC. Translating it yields CASSITGGISYEQYF.

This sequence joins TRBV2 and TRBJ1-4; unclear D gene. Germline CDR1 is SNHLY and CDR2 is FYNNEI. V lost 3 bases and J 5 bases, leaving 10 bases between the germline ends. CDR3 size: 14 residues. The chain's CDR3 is CASSDSRVNEKLFF. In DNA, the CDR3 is TGTGCCAGCAGTGATAGTAGGGTAAATGAAAAACTGTTTTTT.

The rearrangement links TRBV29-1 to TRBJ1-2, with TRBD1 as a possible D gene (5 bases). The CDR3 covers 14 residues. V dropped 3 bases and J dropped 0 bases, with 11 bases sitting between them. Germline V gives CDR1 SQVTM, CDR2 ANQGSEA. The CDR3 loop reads CSVDPGLANYGYTF. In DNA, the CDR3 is TGCAGCGTTGATCCAGGGCTAGCTAACTATGGCTACACCTTC.

The CDR3 here is CAWSWGSRGYEQYF. The CDR3 nucleotides are TGTGCCTGGAGTTGGGGCTCTAGAGGATACGAGCAGTACTTC. The chain carries TRBV30 and TRBJ2-7; D is perhaps TRBD1 (5 bases). Germline V CDR1 and CDR2: GTSNPN, SVGIG (reference sequence). V was trimmed by 2 bases and J by 4 bases, leaving 15 bases between them. This CDR3 spans 14 amino acids.

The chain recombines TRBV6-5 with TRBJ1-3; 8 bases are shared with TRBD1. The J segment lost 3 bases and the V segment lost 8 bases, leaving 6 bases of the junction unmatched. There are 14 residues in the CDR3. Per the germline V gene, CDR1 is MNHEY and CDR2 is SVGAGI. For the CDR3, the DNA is TGTGCCAGCGCGTCGGGGACAGGTGGAAACACCATATATTTT. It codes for CASASGTGGNTIYF.